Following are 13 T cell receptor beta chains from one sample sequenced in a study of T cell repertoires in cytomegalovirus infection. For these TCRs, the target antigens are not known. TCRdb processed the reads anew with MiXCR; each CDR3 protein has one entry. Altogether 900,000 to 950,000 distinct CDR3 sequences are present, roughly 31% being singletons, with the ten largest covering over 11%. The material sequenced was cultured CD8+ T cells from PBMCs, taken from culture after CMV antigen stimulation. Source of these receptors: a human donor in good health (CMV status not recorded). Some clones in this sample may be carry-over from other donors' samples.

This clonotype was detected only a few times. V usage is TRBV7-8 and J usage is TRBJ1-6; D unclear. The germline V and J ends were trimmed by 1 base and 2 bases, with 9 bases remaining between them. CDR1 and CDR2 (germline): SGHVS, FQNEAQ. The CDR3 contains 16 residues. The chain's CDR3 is CASSLDRRAYNSPLHF. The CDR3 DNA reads TGTGCCAGCAGCTTAGATCGCAGAGCCTATAATTCACCCCTCCACTTT.

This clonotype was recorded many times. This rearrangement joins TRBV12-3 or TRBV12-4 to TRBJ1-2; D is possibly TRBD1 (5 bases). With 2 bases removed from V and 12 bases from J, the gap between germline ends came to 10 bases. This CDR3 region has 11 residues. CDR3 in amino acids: CASSLLGVNTF. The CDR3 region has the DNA TGTGCCAGCAGTTTATTGGGGGTCAACACCTTC.

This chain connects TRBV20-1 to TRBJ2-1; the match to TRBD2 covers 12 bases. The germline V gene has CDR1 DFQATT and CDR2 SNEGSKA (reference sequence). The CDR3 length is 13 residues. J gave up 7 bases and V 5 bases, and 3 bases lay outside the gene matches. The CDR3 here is CSAWTSGANEQFF. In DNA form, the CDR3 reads TGCAGTGCTTGGACTAGCGGGGCGAATGAGCAGTTCTTC.

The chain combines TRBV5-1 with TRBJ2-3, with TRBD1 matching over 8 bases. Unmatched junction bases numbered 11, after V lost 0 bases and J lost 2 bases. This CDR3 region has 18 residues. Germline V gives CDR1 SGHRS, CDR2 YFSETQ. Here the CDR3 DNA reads TGCGCCAGCAGCTTGGGGATGGACAGGGCCAACTACACAGATACGCAGTATTTT. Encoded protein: CASSLGMDRANYTDTQYF.

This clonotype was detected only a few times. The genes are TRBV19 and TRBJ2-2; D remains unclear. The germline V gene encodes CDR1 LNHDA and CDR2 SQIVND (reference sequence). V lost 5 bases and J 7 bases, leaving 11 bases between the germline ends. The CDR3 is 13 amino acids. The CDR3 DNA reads TGTGCCAGTAGTTATGCCGACATCGGGGAGCTGTTTTTT. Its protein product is CASSYADIGELFF.

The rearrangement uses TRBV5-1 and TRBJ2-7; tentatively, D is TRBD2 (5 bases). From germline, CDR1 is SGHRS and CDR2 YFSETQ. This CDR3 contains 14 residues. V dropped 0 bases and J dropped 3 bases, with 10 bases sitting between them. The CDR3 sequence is CASSLDPGSYEQYV. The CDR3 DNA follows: TGCGCCAGCAGCTTGGATCCGGGGAGCTACGAGCAGTACGTC.

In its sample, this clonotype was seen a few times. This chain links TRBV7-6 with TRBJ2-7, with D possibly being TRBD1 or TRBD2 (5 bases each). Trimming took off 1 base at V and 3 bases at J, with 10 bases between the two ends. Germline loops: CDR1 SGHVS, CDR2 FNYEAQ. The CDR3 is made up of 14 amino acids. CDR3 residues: CASSLVGGHYEQYF. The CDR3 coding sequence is TGTGCCAGCAGCTTAGTTGGGGGTCACTACGAGCAGTACTTC.

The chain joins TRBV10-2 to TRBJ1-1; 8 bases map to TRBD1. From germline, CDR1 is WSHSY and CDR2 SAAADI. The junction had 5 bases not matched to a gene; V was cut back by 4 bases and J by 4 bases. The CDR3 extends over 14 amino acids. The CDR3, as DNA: TGCGCCAGCAGTGCGCAGGGGGCTGGCACTGAAGCTTTCTTT. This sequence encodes CASSAQGAGTEAFF.

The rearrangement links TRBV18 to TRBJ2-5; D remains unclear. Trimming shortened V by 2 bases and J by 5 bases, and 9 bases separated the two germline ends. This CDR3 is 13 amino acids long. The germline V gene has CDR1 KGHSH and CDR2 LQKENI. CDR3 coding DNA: TGTGCCAGCTCACCATGGACGTCGGAGACCCAGTACTTC. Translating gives CASSPWTSETQYF. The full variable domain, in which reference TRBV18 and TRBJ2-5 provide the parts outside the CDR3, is NAGVMQNPRHLVRRRGQEARLRCSPMKGHSHVYWYRQLPEEGLKFMVYLQKENIIDESGMPKERFSAEFPKEGPSILRIQQVVRGDSAAYFCASSPWTSETQYFGPGTRLLVL.

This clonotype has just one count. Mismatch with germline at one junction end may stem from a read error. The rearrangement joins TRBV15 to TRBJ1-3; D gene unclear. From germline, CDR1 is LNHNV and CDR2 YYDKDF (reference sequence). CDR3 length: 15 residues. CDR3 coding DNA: TGTGCCACCAGCAGAGATCGAGACGTCAGAAACATCATATATTTT. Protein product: CATSRDRDVRNIIYF.

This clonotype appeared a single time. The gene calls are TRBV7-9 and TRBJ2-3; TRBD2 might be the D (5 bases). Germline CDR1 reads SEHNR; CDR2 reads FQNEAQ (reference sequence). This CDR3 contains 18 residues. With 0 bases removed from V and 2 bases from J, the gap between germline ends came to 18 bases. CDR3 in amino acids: CASSLADPASRNTDTQYF. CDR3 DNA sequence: TGTGCCAGCAGCTTAGCTGACCCGGCTAGCCGCAACACAGATACGCAGTATTTT.

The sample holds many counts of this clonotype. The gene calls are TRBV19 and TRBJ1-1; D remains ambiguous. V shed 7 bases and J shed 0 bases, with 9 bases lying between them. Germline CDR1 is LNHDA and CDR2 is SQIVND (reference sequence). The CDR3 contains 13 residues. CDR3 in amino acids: CASTAGLNTEAFF. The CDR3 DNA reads TGTGCCAGTACGGCGGGATTGAACACTGAAGCTTTCTTT.

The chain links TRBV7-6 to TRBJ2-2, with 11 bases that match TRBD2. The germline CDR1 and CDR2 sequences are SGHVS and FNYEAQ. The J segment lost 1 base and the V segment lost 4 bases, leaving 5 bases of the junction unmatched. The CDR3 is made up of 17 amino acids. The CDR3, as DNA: TGTGCCAGCAGCTCGATGACTAGCGGGGTGAACACCGGGGAGCTGTTTTTT. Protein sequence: CASSSMTSGVNTGELFF.